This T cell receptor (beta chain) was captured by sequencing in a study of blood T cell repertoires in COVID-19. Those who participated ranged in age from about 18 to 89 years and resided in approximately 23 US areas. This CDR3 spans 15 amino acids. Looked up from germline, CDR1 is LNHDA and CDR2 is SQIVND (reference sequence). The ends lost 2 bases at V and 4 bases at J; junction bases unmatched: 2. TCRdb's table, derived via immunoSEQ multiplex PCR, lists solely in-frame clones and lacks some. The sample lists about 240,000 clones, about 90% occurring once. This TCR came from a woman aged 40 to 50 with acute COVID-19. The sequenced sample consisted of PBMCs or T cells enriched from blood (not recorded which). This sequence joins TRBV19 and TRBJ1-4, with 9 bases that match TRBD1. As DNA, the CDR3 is TGTGCCAGTAGTATACTGACAGGGGGTAATGAAAAACTGTTTTTT. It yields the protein CASSILTGGNEKLFF.